Below are 3 T cell receptor beta chains sequenced from a single sample in a study of T cell changes during pregnancy in multiple sclerosis. Clones were sequenced by immunoSEQ multiplex PCR, and TCRdb holds only the in-frame ones, with some missing. In the table there are tens of thousands of clones, approximately 90% of which are singletons. The sample in question was CD8+ T cells from peripheral blood mononuclear cells, obtained in the second trimester of pregnancy. Source of these receptors: a female donor with multiple sclerosis, enrolled in a pregnancy study.

The rearrangement uses TRBV7-2 and TRBJ2-5; 12 bases are a match to TRBD2. Losses at the gene ends were 2 bases for V and 0 bases for J; bases not matched to a gene: 4. CDR1 is SGHTA, CDR2 FQGNSA, per germline. The CDR3 consists of 17 residues. CDR3 residues: CASSLSLAGGNQETQYF. The CDR3 nucleotides are TGTGCCAGCAGCTTATCGCTAGCGGGAGGGAACCAAGAGACCCAGTACTTC.

CDR3 sequence: CASNRREGSGEQYF. CDR3 DNA: TGTGCCAGTAATCGGCGGGAGGGGTCTGGGGAGCAGTACTTC. The chain is built from TRBV19 and TRBJ2-7; 9 bases are shared with TRBD2. Per the germline V gene, CDR1 is LNHDA and CDR2 is SQIVND (reference sequence). The CDR3 extends over 14 amino acids. The V and J ends lost 7 bases and 7 bases, in that order; junction bases with no gene match: 11.

The chain links TRBV6-5 to TRBJ2-5; TRBD2 aligns across 10 bases. Germline CDR1 is MNHEY and CDR2 is SVGAGI. This CDR3 is built from 14 residues. V lost 7 bases and J lost 5; bases outside the gene matches: 7. CDR3 sequence: CASTGLAEEETQYF. The CDR3 DNA reads TGTGCCAGCACTGGACTAGCGGAGGAGGAGACCCAGTACTTC.